This TCR beta chain was documented in a study of cytomegalovirus exposure and HLA in healthy donors. With V trimmed by 2 bases and J by 0 bases, 2 bases remained unmatched. CDR1 is SNHLY and CDR2 is FYNNEI in the germline V gene. The length of the CDR3 is 15 residues. With 60 Vbeta and 13 Jbeta primers, the PCR was carried out. Libraries were prepared by immunoSEQ multiplex PCR; TCRdb keeps only in-frame clonotypes and omits some of them. The sample lists about 180,000 clones, approximately 80% occurring once. The sequence was collected from a man in his 60s in good health and CMV-seronegative. The sample consisted of PBMCs. The chain is built from TRBV2 and TRBJ2-3, with 7 nucleotides matching TRBD2. This CDR3 reads CASSELRGSTDTQYF. CDR3 sequence (DNA): TGTGCCAGCAGTGAACTGCGGGGGAGCACAGATACGCAGTATTTT.